The rows below give T cell receptor beta chains drawn from one sample of a study of monozygotic twins with inflammatory bowel disease. Using the 5' RACE reads, TCRdb records one entry per CDR3 protein without DNA. The sample data list more than 300,000 distinct CDR3 sequences. Material: blood. These receptors came from a human donor with ulcerative colitis or Crohn's disease, or a healthy co-twin of an affected twin (not recorded which). Each CDR3 is given with its conserved first and last residue.

v_call: TRBV4-1
j_call: TRBJ1-1
cdr3_aa: CASSRPGRADEAFF

v_call: TRBV7-7
j_call: TRBJ2-3
cdr3_aa: CASASGRTDTQYF

v_call: TRBV6-1
j_call: TRBJ1-2
cdr3_aa: CASSETGRYGYTF

v_call: TRBV6-5
j_call: TRBJ1-1
cdr3_aa: CASSYVFQGNTEAFF

v_call: TRBV3-1
j_call: TRBJ1-4
cdr3_aa: CASSHFRTERGLNEKLFF

v_call: TRBV7-2
j_call: TRBJ2-2
cdr3_aa: CASSHLRGGNTGELFF

v_call: TRBV7-2
j_call: TRBJ1-1
cdr3_aa: CASSLRRWGGRNTEAFF

v_call: TRBV5-4
j_call: TRBJ2-5
cdr3_aa: CASSPVTSKTQETQYF

v_call: TRBV14
j_call: TRBJ2-7
cdr3_aa: CASSRGPSYEQYF

v_call: TRBV7-9
j_call: TRBJ2-5
cdr3_aa: CASSWSGTEETQYF

v_call: TRBV4-1
j_call: TRBJ2-7
cdr3_aa: CASSQGRGLSYEQYF

v_call: TRBV2
j_call: TRBJ1-6
cdr3_aa: CASSVGQGYSNSPLHF

v_call: TRBV11-2
j_call: TRBJ2-1
cdr3_aa: CASSVSGGENNEQFF

v_call: TRBV7-9
j_call: TRBJ2-1
cdr3_aa: CASNEPGQGRYNEQFF

v_call: TRBV6-2/TRBV6-3
j_call: TRBJ1-1
cdr3_aa: CASSRTAEAFF

v_call: TRBV7-2
j_call: TRBJ2-2
cdr3_aa: CASSELGTSGGAGELFF

v_call: TRBV12-3/TRBV12-4
j_call: TRBJ1-5
cdr3_aa: CASTSGHHHQPQHF

v_call: TRBV7-2
j_call: TRBJ2-5
cdr3_aa: CASSLGRTGQETQYF

v_call: TRBV29-1
j_call: TRBJ1-5
cdr3_aa: CSVVIENQPQHF

v_call: TRBV5-1
j_call: TRBJ2-1
cdr3_aa: CASRVQAGAANEQFF

v_call: TRBV11-3
j_call: TRBJ2-1
cdr3_aa: CASSFGLRDSDNEQFF

v_call: TRBV7-9
j_call: TRBJ2-1
cdr3_aa: CAIVKLRDFPYNEQFF

v_call: TRBV7-6
j_call: TRBJ2-3
cdr3_aa: CASSPGPNEDTQYF

v_call: TRBV7-2
j_call: TRBJ1-1
cdr3_aa: CASSLIKLRESHTEAFF

v_call: TRBV5-1
j_call: TRBJ2-5
cdr3_aa: CASSPTVQETQYF

v_call: TRBV11-2
j_call: TRBJ1-2
cdr3_aa: CASSSLPGPRVANYGYTF

v_call: TRBV6-1
j_call: TRBJ1-2
cdr3_aa: CASGVQYLYGYTF

v_call: TRBV6-2/TRBV6-3
j_call: TRBJ1-5
cdr3_aa: CASSLLRDYGQPQHF

v_call: TRBV20-1
j_call: TRBJ2-3
cdr3_aa: CSAVWGDTQYF

v_call: TRBV7-2
j_call: TRBJ2-5
cdr3_aa: CASSLGGQGVRETQYF

v_call: TRBV27
j_call: TRBJ1-2
cdr3_aa: CASSPDRRNYGYTF

v_call: TRBV20-1
j_call: TRBJ1-1
cdr3_aa: CSAIKGGTEAFF

v_call: TRBV9
j_call: TRBJ2-5
cdr3_aa: CASSSRGGETQYF

v_call: TRBV3-1
j_call: TRBJ1-1
cdr3_aa: CASSRARMNTEAFF

v_call: TRBV19
j_call: TRBJ1-2
cdr3_aa: CASKETTGYYGYTF

v_call: TRBV12-3/TRBV12-4
j_call: TRBJ1-2
cdr3_aa: CASSPRESSYGYTF

v_call: TRBV29-1
j_call: TRBJ2-7
cdr3_aa: CSVGPGTGTYEQYF

v_call: TRBV5-1
j_call: TRBJ2-5
cdr3_aa: CASTETNQETQYF

v_call: TRBV9
j_call: TRBJ1-1
cdr3_aa: CASSVDPTGNPEAFF

v_call: TRBV29-1
j_call: TRBJ1-2
cdr3_aa: CSVEVRGRFYGYTF

v_call: TRBV7-2
j_call: TRBJ2-2
cdr3_aa: CASTIPPNTGELFF

v_call: TRBV5-1
j_call: TRBJ2-1
cdr3_aa: CASSYSLSSYNEQFF

v_call: TRBV7-9
j_call: TRBJ2-2
cdr3_aa: CASSLDTRAGELFF

v_call: TRBV7-8
j_call: TRBJ2-1
cdr3_aa: CASSLGAGGRVANEQFF

v_call: TRBV5-1
j_call: TRBJ2-1
cdr3_aa: CASSPQDSSSYNEQFF

v_call: TRBV12-3/TRBV12-4
j_call: TRBJ2-1
cdr3_aa: CASSSPGQVGNEQFF

v_call: TRBV4-3
j_call: TRBJ1-6
cdr3_aa: CASSQVRAERGGRNSPLHF

v_call: TRBV7-3
j_call: TRBJ2-1
cdr3_aa: CASSLKRVPYNEQFF